This T cell receptor beta chain was observed in a study of blood T cell repertoires in COVID-19. Looking at the study overall: Material from acute and convalescent COVID-19 was sourced from the United States, Italy and Spain. The analysed material was cDNA or gDNA that came from T cells, B-cell-depleted T cells, or PBMCs.

CDR3 size: 12 residues. Germline CDR1 SQVTM, CDR2 ANQGSEA. V shed 7 bases and J 6 bases; nucleotides not matched to a gene: 7. This clone occurred a few times. Original handling: The assay estimated nucleated cells by amplifying reference gene primers. Sequencing used immunoSEQ multiplex PCR; TCRdb keeps in-frame clones, though not all of them. The V and J calls and the clone size are those of that table, but D and trimming were determined from the DNA. The repertoire holds around 9,900 clones, with roughly 79% as singletons. Sequencing used peripheral blood. The source is a human donor in a cohort sampled during active COVID-19. This chain joins TRBV29-1 and TRBJ2-3, with 7 bases lining up with TRBD1. In DNA form, the CDR3 reads TGCAGCGCGGAAACAGGGGTTGATACGCAGTATTTT. This encodes CSAETGVDTQYF.